This record looks at one T cell receptor (beta chain) sequence and its context. Ten or more counts support this clonotype. Its antigen specificity is not known. It has no much larger one-base neighbor in the sample; base qualities were not kept. Taken from the germline V gene, the CDR1 and CDR2 loops are SGHDN and FVKESK. The cysteine opens and the phenylalanine closes a CDR3 of 15 amino acids. Of the read, only the CDR3 DNA is kept; its 45 bases are in frame from base 1. Relative to germline, V is 2 bases shorter and J is 7 bases shorter, with 17 bases between their ends. The sample comes from a study of T cells in Graves' hyperthyroidism and ophthalmopathy (dated by TCRdb to the late 2010s). The study in broad terms: Peripheral blood samples were taken at initial diagnosis, before any treatment was given. To identify distinguishing TCR V-J signatures, a discovery cohort of some 99 patients was used, comprising 40 to 45 with Graves' ophthalmopathy and approximately 57 with stable Graves' hyperthyroidism. Prospective prediction of ophthalmopathy was tested in an independent validation cohort of 18 to 20 hyperthyroidism patients and 15 to 17 patients who later progressed to ophthalmopathy. For training and testing, the 100 or so patients in the discovery cohort were randomly divided in a 7:3 ratio. In addition, the study compared T-cell repertoires in thyroid tissue and in blood from a handful of Graves' hyperthyroidism patients. Following sampling, methimazole starting at 30 mg daily was given to hyperthyroidism patients, and high-dose intravenous methylprednisolone was given to ophthalmopathy patients. TCR Vbeta CDR3 sequencing of approximately 140 peripheral blood samples (over 40 ophthalmopathy, some 75 hyperthyroidism and around 17 progressor patients) is reported in the paper.

TCR beta CDR3 regions were amplified from RNA transcripts. The TCR CDR3 was subjected to a first round of RT-PCR using the HTBI primer set and the Qiagen OneStep RT-PCR kit. The libraries were constructed in a second round of multiplex PCR and then size-selected and purified. Paired-end sequencing of the libraries was performed with 100 bp reads on an Illumina HiSeq2000. The original pipeline was this. Raw data were processed with SOAPnuke, discarding reads with adapters, uncalled bases, mean Phred below 15, or no exact constant-primer or identifier match. High-quality paired reads were merged with COPE v1.2.5, and unique nucleotide sequences were defined as clonotypes. MiTCR v1.1 was used to align clonotypes to the IMGT TRBV, TRBD and TRBJ reference segments. Analysis was restricted to V-J combinations with a frequency above 0.0001, which covered 98% to 99.2% of repertoires. The TCS score was defined as the ratio of F50 (clonal expansion) to E x V (chaos), calculated using BLOSUM62-based TCRdist between CDR3 peptides within each V-J. Welch's t-statistics and random forest reduced around 520 V-J features to about 13, which were used in a naive Bayes classifier (R e1071). TCRdb applied fastp at Q25 and MiXCR to the public reads, then kept only in-frame beta chains. Rows are unified per CDR3 protein, each entry keeping the most common DNA and genes. These V and J calls are TCRdb output, not the study's own analysis. This sample holds around 300,000 distinct CDR3 sequences; 20% to 25% were observed only once. The ten most abundant clones make up about a quarter of the sample.

Hyperthyroidism patients were newly diagnosed, had a disease duration of under 2 months, and were aged 18 to 65 years. Patients with uncontrolled infections, other autoimmune diseases, pregnancy or lactation were excluded. Clinical symptoms, serum thyroxine and TRAb, thyroid ultrasound, and orbital computed tomography formed the basis for the diagnoses. Blood from progressor patients was collected at the time of first diagnosis with hyperthyroidism, before any ophthalmopathy symptoms had appeared. PBMCs were isolated from more than 8 ml of fresh peripheral blood by Ficoll-Paque density gradient centrifugation. Progressor patients were initially diagnosed with Graves' hyperthyroidism and developed ophthalmopathy during follow-up. Total RNA was extracted with Trizol reagent, and quality was checked on an Agilent 2100 Bioanalyzer. What the work shows at the level of the full study, not this receptor alone: During validation, the model predicted progression to ophthalmopathy a median of around six months ahead of onset, with around 65% sensitivity and 72% to 80% specificity. Most expanded thyroid clonotypes (frequency above 0.001) were also detected in blood, a finding suggesting that blood repertoires may reflect thyroid immune responses. Sample size was not statistically predetermined, and blinding of investigators to group allocation was not performed. A model built on a 13 V-J signature distinguished ophthalmopathy from stable hyperthyroidism, reaching roughly 88% sensitivity and about 81% specificity in cross-validation and 80%/75% in testing.

Sequencing used blood. The receptor comes from a man aged 40-50 years with Graves' hyperthyroidism that later progressed to Graves' ophthalmopathy. The chain employs TRBV14 and TRBJ2-5; the D region may be TRBD1 or TRBD2, each matching 5 bases equally. The DNA reads TGTGCCAGCAGCCAACTGGGGACCGATAGTAGGACCCAGTACTTC. This translates into CASSQLGTDSRTQYF.